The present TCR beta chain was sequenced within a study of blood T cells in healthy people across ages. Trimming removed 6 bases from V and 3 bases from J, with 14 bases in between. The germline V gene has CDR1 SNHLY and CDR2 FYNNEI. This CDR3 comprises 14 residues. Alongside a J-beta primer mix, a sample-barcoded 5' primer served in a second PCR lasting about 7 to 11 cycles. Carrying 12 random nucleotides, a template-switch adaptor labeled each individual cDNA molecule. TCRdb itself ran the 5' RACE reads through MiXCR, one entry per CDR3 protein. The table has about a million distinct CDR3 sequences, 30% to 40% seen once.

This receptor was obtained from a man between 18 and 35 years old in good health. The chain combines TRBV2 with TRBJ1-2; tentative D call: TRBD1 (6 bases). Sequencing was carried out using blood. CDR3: CASSEPTGYYGYTF. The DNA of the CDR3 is TGTGCCAGCAGCGAACCAACAGGGTACTATGGCTACACCTTC.